Included here is one T cell receptor beta chain sequence, with context. Its antigen is not known. J was trimmed by 1 base and V by 8 bases; bases with no gene match: 9. CDR3 length: 16 residues. Germline assignment: CDR1 SNHLY and CDR2 FYNNEI. The entry originates in a study of shared clonotypes between healthy human individuals. This table comes from immunoSEQ multiplex PCR, and its TCRdb copy is limited to in-frame clones, with some not included. Here the sample spans about 2.3 million clones, over 90% being singletons. Study results and limitations: The study found lower generation probabilities in non-shared clonotypes than in those shared by all four donors. The study's rarefaction showed incomplete sorted-subset sequencing despite large depth.

This clonotype was sampled from a man between 18 and 29 years old in good health. Some clones in this sample may be carry-over from other donors' samples. V and J are TRBV2 and TRBJ2-5; 11 bases align to TRBD2. Sequenced material: naive CD4+ T cells from PBMCs. Subset described: CD45RA+ positively selected. CDR3 DNA: TGTGCCAGCGCTCTTGGGCTAGCGGGAGGCCAAGAGACCCAGTACTTC. Protein product: CASALGLAGGQETQYF.